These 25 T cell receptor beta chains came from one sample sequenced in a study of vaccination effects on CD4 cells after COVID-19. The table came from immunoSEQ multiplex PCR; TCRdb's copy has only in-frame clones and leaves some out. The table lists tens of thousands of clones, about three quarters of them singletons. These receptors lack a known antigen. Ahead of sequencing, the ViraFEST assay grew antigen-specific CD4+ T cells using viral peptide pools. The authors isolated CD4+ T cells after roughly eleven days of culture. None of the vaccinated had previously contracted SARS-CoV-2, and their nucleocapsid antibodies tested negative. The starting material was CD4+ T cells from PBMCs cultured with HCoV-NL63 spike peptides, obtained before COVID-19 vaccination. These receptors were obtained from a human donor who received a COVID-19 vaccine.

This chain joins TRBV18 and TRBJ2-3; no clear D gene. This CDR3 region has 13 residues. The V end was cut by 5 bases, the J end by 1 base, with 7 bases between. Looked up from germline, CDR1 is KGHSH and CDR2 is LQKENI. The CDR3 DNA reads TGTGCCAGCTCATCGCAGCGCACAGATACGCAGTATTTT. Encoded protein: CASSSQRTDTQYF.

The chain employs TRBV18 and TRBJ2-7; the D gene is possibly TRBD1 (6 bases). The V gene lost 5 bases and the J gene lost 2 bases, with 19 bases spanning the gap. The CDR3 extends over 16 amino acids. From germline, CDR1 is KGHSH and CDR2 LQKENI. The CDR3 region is CASSENGLGAAYEQYF. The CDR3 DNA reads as TGTGCCAGCTCAGAAAACGGTTTGGGGGCAGCCTACGAGCAGTACTTC.

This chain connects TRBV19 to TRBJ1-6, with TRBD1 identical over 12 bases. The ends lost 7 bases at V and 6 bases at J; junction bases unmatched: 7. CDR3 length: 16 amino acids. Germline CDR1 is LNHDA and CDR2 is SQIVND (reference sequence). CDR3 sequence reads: CASTDRGQGANSPLHF. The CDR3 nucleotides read TGTGCCAGTACCGACCGGGGACAGGGGGCTAATTCACCCCTCCACTTT. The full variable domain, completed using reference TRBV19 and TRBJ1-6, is DGGITQSPKYLFRKEGQNVTLSCEQNLNHDAMYWYRQDPGQGLRLIYYSQIVNDFQKGDIAEGYSVSREKKESFPLTVTSAQKNPTAFYLCASTDRGQGANSPLHFGNGTRLTVT.

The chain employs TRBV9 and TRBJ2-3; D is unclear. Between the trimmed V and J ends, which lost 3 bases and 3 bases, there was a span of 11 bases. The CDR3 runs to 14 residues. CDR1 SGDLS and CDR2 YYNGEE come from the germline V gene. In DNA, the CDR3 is TGTGCCAGCAGCGAGCGACTTGTGACAGATACGCAGTATTTT. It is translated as CASSERLVTDTQYF.

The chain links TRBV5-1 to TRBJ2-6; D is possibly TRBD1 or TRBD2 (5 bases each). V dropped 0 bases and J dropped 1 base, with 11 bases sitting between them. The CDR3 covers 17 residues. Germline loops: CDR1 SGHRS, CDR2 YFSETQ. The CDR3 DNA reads TGCGCCAGCAGCTTGGGGGGACGTTTTTCTGGGGCCAACGTCCTGACTTTC. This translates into CASSLGGRFSGANVLTF. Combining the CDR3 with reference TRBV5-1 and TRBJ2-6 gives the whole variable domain KAGVTQTPRYLIKTRGQQVTLSCSPISGHRSVSWYQQTPGQGLQFLFEYFSETQRNKGNFPGRFSGRQFSNSRSEMNVSTLELGDSALYLCASSLGGRFSGANVLTFGAGSRLTVL.

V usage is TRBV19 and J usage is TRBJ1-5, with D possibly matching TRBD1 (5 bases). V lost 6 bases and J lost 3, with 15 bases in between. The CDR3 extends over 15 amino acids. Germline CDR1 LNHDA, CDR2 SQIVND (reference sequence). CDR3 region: CASRAQGTANQPQHF. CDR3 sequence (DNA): TGTGCCAGTAGAGCTCAGGGCACGGCCAATCAGCCCCAGCATTTT. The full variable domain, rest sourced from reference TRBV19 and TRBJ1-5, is DGGITQSPKYLFRKEGQNVTLSCEQNLNHDAMYWYRQDPGQGLRLIYYSQIVNDFQKGDIAEGYSVSREKKESFPLTVTSAQKNPTAFYLCASRAQGTANQPQHFGDGTRLSIL.

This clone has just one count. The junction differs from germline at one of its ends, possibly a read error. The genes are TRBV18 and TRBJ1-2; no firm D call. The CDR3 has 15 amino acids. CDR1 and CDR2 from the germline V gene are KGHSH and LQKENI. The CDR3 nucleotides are TGTGCCACCTCAGCAGCGGGCTCGGGGAACTATGGCTACACCTTC. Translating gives CATSAAGSGNYGYTF.

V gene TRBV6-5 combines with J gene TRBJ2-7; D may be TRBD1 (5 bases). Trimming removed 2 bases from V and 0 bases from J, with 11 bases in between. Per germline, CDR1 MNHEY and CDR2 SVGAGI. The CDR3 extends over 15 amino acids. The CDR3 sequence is CASSYPGQGSYEQYF. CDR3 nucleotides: TGTGCCAGCAGTTACCCCGGGCAGGGCTCCTACGAGCAGTACTTC.

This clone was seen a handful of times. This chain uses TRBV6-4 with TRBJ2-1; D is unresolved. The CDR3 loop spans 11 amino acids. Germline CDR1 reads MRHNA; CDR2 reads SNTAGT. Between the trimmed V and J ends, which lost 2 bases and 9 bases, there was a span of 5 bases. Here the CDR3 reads CASSDGGEQFF. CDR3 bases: TGTGCCAGCAGTGACGGTGGTGAGCAGTTCTTC.

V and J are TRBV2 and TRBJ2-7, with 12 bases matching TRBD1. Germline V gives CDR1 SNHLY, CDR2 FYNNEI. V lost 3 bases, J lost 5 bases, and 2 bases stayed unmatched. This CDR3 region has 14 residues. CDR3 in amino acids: CASSEGTGGHEQYF. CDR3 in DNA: TGTGCCAGCAGTGAGGGGACAGGGGGCCACGAGCAGTACTTC.

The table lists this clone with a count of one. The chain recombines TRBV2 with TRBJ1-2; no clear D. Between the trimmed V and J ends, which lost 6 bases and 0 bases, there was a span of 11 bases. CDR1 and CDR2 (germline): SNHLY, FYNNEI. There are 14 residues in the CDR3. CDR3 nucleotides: TGTGCCAGCAGGGTGCCGGAAGCTAACTATGGCTACACCTTC. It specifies CASRVPEANYGYTF.

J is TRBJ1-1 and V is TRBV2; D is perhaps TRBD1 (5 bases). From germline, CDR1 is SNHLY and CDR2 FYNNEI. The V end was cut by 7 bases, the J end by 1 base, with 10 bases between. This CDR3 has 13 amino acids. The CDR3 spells CASTQGENTEAFF. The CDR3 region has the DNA TGTGCCAGCACCCAAGGGGAGAACACTGAAGCTTTCTTT.

Here the CDR3 DNA reads TGTGCCAGCAGCTACACTAGCGGGAGTGACGAGCAGTACTTC. This sequence encodes CASSYTSGSDEQYF. The chain recombines TRBV6-5 with TRBJ2-7; 11 bases line up with TRBD2. Germline V lookup: CDR1 MNHEY, CDR2 SVGAGI. This CDR3 is 14 amino acids long. Trimming cost V 6 bases and J 5 bases; bases outside gene matches: 6.

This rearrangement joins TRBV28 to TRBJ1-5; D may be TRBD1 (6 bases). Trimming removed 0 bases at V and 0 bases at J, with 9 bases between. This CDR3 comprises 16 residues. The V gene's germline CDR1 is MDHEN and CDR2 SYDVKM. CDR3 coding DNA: TGTGCCAGCAGTTTATGGGGGGCTAGTAGCAATCAGCCCCAGCATTTT. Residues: CASSLWGASSNQPQHF.

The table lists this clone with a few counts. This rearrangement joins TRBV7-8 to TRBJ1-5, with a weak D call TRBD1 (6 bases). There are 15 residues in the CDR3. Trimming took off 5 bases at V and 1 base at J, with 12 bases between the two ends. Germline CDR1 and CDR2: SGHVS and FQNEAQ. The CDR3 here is CASSPGTQSNQPQHF. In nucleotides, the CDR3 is TGTGCCAGCAGCCCCGGGACACAAAGCAATCAGCCCCAGCATTTT. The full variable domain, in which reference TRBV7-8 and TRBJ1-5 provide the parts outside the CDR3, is GAGVSQSPRYKVAKRGQDVALRCDPISGHVSLFWYQQALGQGPEFLTYFQNEAQLDKSGLPSDRFFAERPEGSVSTLKIQRTQQEDSAVYLCASSPGTQSNQPQHFGDGTRLSIL.

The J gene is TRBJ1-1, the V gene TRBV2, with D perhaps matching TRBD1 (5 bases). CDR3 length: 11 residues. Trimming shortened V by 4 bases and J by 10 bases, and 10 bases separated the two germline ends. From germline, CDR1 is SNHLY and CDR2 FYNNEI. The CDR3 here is CASSVGGGAFF. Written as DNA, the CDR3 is TGTGCCAGCAGTGTTGGGGGAGGAGCTTTCTTT.

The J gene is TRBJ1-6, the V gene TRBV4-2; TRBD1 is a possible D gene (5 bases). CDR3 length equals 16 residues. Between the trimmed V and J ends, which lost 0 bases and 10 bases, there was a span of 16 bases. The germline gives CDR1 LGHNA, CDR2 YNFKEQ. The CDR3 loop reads CASSQDGQGLGSPLHF. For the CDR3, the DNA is TGTGCCAGCAGCCAAGATGGCCAGGGTTTGGGATCACCCCTCCACTTT.

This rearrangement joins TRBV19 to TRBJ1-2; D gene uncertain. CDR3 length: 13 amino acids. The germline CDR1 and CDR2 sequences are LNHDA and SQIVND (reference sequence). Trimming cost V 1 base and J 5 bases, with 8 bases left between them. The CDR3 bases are TGTGCCAGTAGTATAGGACCGACTTATGGCTACACCTTC. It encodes CASSIGPTYGYTF.

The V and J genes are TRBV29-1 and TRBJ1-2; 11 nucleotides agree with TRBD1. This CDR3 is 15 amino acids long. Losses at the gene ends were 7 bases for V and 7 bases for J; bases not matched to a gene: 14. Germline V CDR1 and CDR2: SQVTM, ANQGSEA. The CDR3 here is CSAAFTGTGGLGYTF. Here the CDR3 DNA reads TGCAGCGCCGCCTTCACCGGGACAGGGGGACTTGGCTACACCTTC.

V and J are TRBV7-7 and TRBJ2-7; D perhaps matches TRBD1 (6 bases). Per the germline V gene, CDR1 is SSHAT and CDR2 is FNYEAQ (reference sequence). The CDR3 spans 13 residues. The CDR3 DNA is TGTGCTAGCTCGCCGGGACACAACTACGAGCAGTACTTC. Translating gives CASSPGHNYEQYF.

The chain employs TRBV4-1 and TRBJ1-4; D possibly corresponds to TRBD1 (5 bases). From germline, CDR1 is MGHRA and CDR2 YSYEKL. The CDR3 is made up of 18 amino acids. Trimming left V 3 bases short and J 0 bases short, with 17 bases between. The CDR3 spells CASSQPDRDASTNEKLFF. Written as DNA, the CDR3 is TGCGCCAGCAGCCAGCCCGACAGAGATGCATCAACTAATGAAAAACTGTTTTTT.

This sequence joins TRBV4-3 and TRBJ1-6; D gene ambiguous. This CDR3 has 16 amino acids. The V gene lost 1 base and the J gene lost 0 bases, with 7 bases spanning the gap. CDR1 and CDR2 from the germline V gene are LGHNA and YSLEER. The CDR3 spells CASSQGSSSYNSPLHF. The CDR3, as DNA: TGCGCCAGCAGCCAAGGATCGAGCTCCTATAATTCACCCCTCCACTTT.

This CDR3 reads CASSSRVGELFF. The CDR3 DNA reads as TGTGCCAGTAGTAGCCGGGTCGGGGAGCTGTTTTTT. The chain employs TRBV19 and TRBJ2-2, with D uncertain. The length of the CDR3 is 12 residues. V lost 4 bases to trimming and J lost 7 bases, with 7 bases between them. Germline-derived CDR1 and CDR2 are LNHDA and SQIVND (reference sequence).

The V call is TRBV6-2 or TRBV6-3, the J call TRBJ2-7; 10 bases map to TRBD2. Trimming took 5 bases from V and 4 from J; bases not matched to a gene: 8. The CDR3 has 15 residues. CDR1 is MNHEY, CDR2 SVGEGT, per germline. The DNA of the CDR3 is TGTGCCAGCAGTCCCCATAGCGGGGGGAATTACGAGCAGTACTTC. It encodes CASSPHSGGNYEQYF.

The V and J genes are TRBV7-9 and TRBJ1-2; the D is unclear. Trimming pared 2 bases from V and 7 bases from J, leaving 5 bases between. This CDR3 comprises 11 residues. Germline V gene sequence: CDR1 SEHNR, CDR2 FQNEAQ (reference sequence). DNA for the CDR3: TGTGCCAGCAGCTTAAGAAGTGGCTACACCTTC. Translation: CASSLRSGYTF.